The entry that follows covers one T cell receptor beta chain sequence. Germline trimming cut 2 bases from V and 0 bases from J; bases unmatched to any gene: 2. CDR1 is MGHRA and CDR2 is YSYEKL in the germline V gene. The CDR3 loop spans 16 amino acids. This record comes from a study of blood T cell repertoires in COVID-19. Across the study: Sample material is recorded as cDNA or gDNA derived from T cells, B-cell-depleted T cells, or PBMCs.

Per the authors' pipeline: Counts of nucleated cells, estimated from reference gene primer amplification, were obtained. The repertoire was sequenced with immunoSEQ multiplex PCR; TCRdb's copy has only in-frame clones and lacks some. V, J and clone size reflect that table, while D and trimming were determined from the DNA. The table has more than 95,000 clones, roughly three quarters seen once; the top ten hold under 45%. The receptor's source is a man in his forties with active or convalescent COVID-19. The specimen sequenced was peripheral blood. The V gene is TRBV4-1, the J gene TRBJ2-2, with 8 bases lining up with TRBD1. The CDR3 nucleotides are TGCGCCAGCAGCCAACGGGACAGGACGAACACCGGGGAGCTGTTTTTT. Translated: CASSQRDRTNTGELFF.